Shown below are 5 T cell receptor beta chains from a single sample sequenced in a study of graft-versus-host responses after intestinal transplantation. Their antigens remain unidentified. Clones were read by immunoSEQ multiplex PCR, and TCRdb kept only the in-frame ones, dropping some. The sample shows fewer than 80,000 clones, roughly nine tenths of them seen only once. This specimen was unstimulated CD8+ T cells sorted from spleen or lymph node cells, taken before transplant. All receptors derive from a human donor who was the organ donor for an intestinal transplant.

The chain employs TRBV18 and TRBJ1-5; 7 nucleotides agree with TRBD1. This CDR3 has 14 amino acids. CDR1 KGHSH and CDR2 LQKENI come from the germline V gene. Germline trimming cut 1 base from V and 4 bases from J; bases unmatched to any gene: 1. CDR3 sequence: CASSPRQGNQPQHF. For the CDR3, the DNA is TGTGCCAGCTCACCACGACAGGGTAATCAGCCCCAGCATTTT.

This clone has a single count. The chain joins TRBV30 to TRBJ1-1, with TRBD1 matching over 7 bases. Germline V lookup: CDR1 GTSNPN, CDR2 SVGIG (reference sequence). The CDR3 has 13 residues. V was clipped by 0 bases and J by 6 bases; unmatched bases: 4. The CDR3 reads CAWSVTGRAEAFF. CDR3 coding DNA: TGTGCCTGGAGTGTGACAGGGCGTGCTGAAGCTTTCTTT.

The chain recombines TRBV13 with TRBJ2-2; 8 positions agree with TRBD1. CDR3 length: 16 amino acids. Germline V gene data show CDR1 as PRHDT and CDR2 as FYEKMQ (reference sequence). The junction had 10 bases not matched to a gene; V was cut back by 5 bases and J by 5 bases. In DNA form, the CDR3 reads TGTGCCAGCAGCCAAAGGACAGGGCGGGATACCGGGGAGCTGTTTTTT. As protein: CASSQRTGRDTGELFF.

The chain is built from TRBV7-8 and TRBJ2-7; 9 bases agree with TRBD1. This CDR3 comprises 16 residues. V shed 5 bases and J 5 bases; nucleotides not matched to a gene: 13. Germline V gene lookup returns CDR1 SGHVS and CDR2 FQNEAQ. In DNA form, the CDR3 reads TGTGCCAGCAGCCCTCACGCCGGGACAGGGTACCACGAGCAGTACTTC. Its translation is CASSPHAGTGYHEQYF.

The rearrangement joins TRBV27 to TRBJ2-7; D gene unclear. This CDR3 is 14 amino acids long. V was cut by 5 bases and J by 2 bases, with 13 bases left in between. Germline CDR1 MNHEY, CDR2 SMNVEV (reference sequence). The CDR3 DNA reads TGTGCCAGCAGTGGTAGCCTGGCGACCTACGAGCAGTACTTC. This gives the protein CASSGSLATYEQYF.